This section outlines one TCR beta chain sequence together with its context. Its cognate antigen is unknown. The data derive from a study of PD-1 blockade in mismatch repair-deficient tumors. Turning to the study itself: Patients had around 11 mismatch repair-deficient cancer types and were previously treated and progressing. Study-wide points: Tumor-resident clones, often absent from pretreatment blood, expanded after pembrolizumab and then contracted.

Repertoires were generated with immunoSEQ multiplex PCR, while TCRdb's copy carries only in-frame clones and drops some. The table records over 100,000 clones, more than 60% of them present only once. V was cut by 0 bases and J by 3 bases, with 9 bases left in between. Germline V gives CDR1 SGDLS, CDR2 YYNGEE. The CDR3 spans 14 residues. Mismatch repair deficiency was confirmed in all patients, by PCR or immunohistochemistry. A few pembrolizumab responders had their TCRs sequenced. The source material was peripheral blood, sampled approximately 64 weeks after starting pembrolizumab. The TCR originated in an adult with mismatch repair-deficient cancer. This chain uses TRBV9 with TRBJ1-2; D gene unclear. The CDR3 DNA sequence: TGTGCCAGCAGCGTAGGGGGTTTGGACTATGGCTACACCTTC. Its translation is CASSVGGLDYGYTF.